This TCR beta chain was identified during a study of T cell responses to AZD1222 COVID-19 vaccine (dated by TCRdb to about 2021). With regard to the full study: TCR sequencing covered roughly 230 trial participants: 207 given two doses of AZD1222 and some 25 given two doses of MenACWY control vaccine. Trial participants were enrolled by age into 18-55, 56-69 and 70-plus year subgroups, with approximately 160, 26 and 62 TCR-sequenced participants respectively. Here is what the overall study found, with its caveats: No day 14 peak-response samples were available, so repertoires were characterized only after the peak T cell response. Vaccine-associated CD4 TCRs spanned the whole spike protein, with dominant responses in regions 160-218 and 743-854. In the small 56-69-year group, the increase in depth fell short of significance, most likely because of low power. Reportedly, almost half of the unique spike-specific TCRs recognized epitopes lying outside the regions that are mutated in the B.1.351 and B.1.1.7 variants. A significant rise in spike-specific TCR breadth and depth was observed after two AZD1222 doses relative to day 0 and relative to MenACWY recipients. Only 5 to 7 AZD1222 recipients were SARS-CoV-2 seropositive at baseline, limiting conclusions about previously exposed vaccinees. Most participants were white British and females outnumbered males, and the authors suggested that clonal diversity may have been underestimated.

The CDR3 regions of human TCRbeta chains were analyzed by immunosequencing. In the authors' own workflow: Repertoire TCRs were checked for matches against a reference library of SARS-CoV-2-specific TCRs that had been generated using the MIRA antigen-specificity platform. Breadth meant the fraction of unique TCRs that were SARS-CoV-2-associated, whereas depth meant the fraction of total T cells that were SARS-CoV-2-associated. Using the MIRA data, every spike-specific TCR was mapped to the spike region that the TCR reacted to and assigned to either a CD4 or a CD8 class. Log10-transformed breadth and depth values were compared by one-way ANOVA with Sidak's multiple comparisons tests. TCRdb's version of the immuneACCESS table is confined to in-frame rearrangements and falls short of the full clone set. An unresolved V gene accounts for under half of the shortfall where checked; the remainder is of unknown origin. The D gene and trimming were derived from the DNA, and the V and J assignments and clone size from that table. The sample profile shows about 35,000 clones; approximately 84% of them were found once. More than 9.5% of the sample comes from the top ten.

The intended sense of this specimen's time point label: about 28 days (+/-7) after the second vaccine dose. AZD1222 recipients whose second dose came at about 4 weeks and those whose second dose came at about 12 weeks were combined into one group, since spike-specific TCR depth and breadth did not differ between the two schedules. Samples from vaccinated people were obtained from the UK trials COV001 and COV002, which included a single-blind randomized controlled phase 2/3 trial of AZD1222 (ChAdOx1 nCoV-19) in healthy adults. For TCRbeta chain sequencing, PBMC samples were collected from trial participants at day 0 and at day 28 after the second dose. Comment on this clone: Its recognized antigen is unknown. No base qualities exist here, and no much larger clone lies one base off it.

V is clipped by 0 bases and J by 4 bases, and the sequence between their germline boundaries is 10 bases long. Via the germline V gene, CDR1 is SGHAT and CDR2 FQNNGV. From its cysteine to its phenylalanine, the CDR3 spans 14 amino acids. The retained sequence is limited to the CDR3, 42 bases, with the frame set at the first base. The source of this sequence is an adult who received the AZD1222 COVID-19 vaccine. Sample: peripheral blood, taken 28 days after the second AZD1222 dose. This chain is built from TRBV11-2 and TRBJ2-7; the D gene is perhaps TRBD1 or TRBD2, each of them matching over 5 bases. The CDR3 has the sequence CASSLDWGNYEQYF. The DNA sequence is as follows: TGTGCCAGCAGCTTAGATTGGGGGAATTACGAGCAGTACTTC.